The sequence of this T cell receptor (beta chain) was determined in a study of CD8+CD57+ T cells in acquired aplastic anemia. Investigators profiled TCR beta VDJ and CDR3 from genomic DNA template. TCRdb independently ran MiXCR on the reads; one entry per CDR3 protein. This sample has over 150,000 distinct CDR3 sequences; around half occur once, and the top ten carry approximately 15%. Study-level results: Some 27 CD8+ CDR3 sequences were shared between patients and controls.

This CDR3 comprises 13 residues. Germline assignment: CDR1 SGHTS and CDR2 YDEGEE. Trimming removed 2 bases from V and 12 bases from J, with 14 bases in between. This clonotype showed up many times. The antigen is unknown. The sequence came from a human donor in good health, serving as a control. The chain is built from TRBV5-8 and TRBJ1-4; D not resolved. The specimen sequenced was sorted CD4+, CD8+, or CD8+CD57+ T cells (not recorded which) from PBMCs. The CDR3 sequence: CASSFTDSGELFF. Written as DNA, the CDR3 is TGTGCCAGCAGCTTTACAGACTCTGGAGAACTGTTTTTT.